Here is one T cell receptor (beta chain) with its context. Antigen: not known. One base away lies a much larger clone, so this may be a sequencing read error. This sample is part of a study of blood T cells in healthy people across ages. Study-level points and caveats: The authors considered diversity estimates from one million T cells to be underestimates. While age rose, TCR beta diversity per million T cells dropped in a roughly linear way.

Combining a sample-barcoded 5' primer with a J-beta primer mix, a second PCR ran for roughly 6 to 11 cycles. All cDNA molecules were each tagged by a template-switch adaptor with 12 random nucleotides. TCRdb called the 5' RACE reads again in MiXCR, with one record for every CDR3 protein. The sample contains hundreds of thousands of distinct CDR3 sequences, about 28% of which appear only once. The clonotype originates from an elderly woman in good health. Sequences were obtained from blood.

The CDR3 spells CASSFPLLTGGRDTQYF. CDR3 DNA sequence: TGCGCCAGCAGCTTCCCCCTACTAACGGGGGGGCGAGATACGCAGTATTTT. The chain couples TRBV5-1 to TRBJ2-3, with TRBD2 identical over 8 bases. V trimming: 2 bases; J trimming: 5 bases; junction bases outside the gene matches: 13. Germline V gene sequence: CDR1 SGHRS, CDR2 YFSETQ. This CDR3 has 17 amino acids.